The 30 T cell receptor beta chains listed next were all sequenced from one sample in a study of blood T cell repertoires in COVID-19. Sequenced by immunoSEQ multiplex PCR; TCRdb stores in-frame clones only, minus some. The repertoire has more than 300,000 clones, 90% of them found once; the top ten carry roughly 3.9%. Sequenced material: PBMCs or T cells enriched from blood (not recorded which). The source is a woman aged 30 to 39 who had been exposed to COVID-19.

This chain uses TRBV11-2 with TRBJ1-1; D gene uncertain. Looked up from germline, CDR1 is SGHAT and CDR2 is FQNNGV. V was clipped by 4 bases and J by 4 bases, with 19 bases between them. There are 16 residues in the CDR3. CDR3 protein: CASSSPRDSGLTEAFF. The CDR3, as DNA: TGTGCCAGCAGCTCACCACGGGATTCTGGGCTCACTGAAGCTTTCTTT.

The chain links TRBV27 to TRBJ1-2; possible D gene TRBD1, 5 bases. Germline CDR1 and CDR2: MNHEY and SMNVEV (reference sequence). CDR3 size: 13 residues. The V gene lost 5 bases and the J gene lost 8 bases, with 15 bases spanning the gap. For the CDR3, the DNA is TGTGCCAGCAGTCCTGACAACCGGGGGGGCTACACCTTC. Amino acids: CASSPDNRGGYTF.

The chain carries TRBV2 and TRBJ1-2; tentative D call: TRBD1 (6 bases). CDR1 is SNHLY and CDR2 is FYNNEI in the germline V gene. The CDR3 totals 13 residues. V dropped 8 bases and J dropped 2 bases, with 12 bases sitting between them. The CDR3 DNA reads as TGTGCCAGCCGTGGACAGCCAAACTATGGCTACACCTTC. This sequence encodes CASRGQPNYGYTF.

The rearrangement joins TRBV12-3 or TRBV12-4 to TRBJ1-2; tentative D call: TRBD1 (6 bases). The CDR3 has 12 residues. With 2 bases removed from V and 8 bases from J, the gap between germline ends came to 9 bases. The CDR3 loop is CASSLMTGGYTF. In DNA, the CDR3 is TGTGCCAGCAGTTTAATGACAGGCGGCTACACCTTC.

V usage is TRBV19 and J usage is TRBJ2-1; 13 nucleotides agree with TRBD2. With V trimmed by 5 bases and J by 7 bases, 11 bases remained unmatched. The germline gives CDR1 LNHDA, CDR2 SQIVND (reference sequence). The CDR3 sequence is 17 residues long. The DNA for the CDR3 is TGTGCCAGTAGTCGCCGACTACTAGCGGGGGGGAGGAATGAGCAGTTCTTC. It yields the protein CASSRRLLAGGRNEQFF.

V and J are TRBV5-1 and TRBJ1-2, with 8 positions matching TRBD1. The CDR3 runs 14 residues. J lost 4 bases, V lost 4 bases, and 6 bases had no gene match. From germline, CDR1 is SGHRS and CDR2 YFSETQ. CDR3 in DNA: TGCGCCAGCAGCCCCCAGGGGGCAGGCTATGGCTACACCTTC. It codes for CASSPQGAGYGYTF.

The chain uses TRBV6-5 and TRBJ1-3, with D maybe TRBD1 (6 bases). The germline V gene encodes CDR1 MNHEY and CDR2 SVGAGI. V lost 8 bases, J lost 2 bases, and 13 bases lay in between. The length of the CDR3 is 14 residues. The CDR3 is CASGREGAGNTIYF. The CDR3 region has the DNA TGTGCCAGCGGACGGGAGGGGGCTGGAAACACCATATATTTT.

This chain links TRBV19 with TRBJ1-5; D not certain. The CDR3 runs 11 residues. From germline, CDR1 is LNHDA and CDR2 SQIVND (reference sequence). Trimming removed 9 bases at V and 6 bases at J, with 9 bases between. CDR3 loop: CASSSGQPQHF. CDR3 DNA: TGTGCCAGCTCTTCGGGTCAGCCCCAGCATTTT.

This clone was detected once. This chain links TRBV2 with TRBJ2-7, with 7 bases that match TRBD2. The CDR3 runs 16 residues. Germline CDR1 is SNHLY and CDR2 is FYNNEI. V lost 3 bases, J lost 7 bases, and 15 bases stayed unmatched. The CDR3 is CASSDPTTSGTGEQYF. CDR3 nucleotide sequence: TGTGCCAGCAGTGATCCGACTACCAGCGGGACGGGTGAGCAGTACTTC.

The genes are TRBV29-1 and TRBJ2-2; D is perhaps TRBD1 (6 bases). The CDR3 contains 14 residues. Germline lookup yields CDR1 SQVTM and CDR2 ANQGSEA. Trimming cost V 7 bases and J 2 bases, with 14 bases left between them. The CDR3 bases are TGCAGCGCTGTAATACAGGGCAACACCGGGGAGCTGTTTTTT. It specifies CSAVIQGNTGELFF.

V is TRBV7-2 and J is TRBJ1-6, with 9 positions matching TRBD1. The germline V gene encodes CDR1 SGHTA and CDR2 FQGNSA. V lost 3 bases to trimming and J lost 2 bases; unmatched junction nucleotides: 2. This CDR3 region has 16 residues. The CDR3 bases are TGTGCCAGCAGCTTGGGACAGGGTACCTATAATTCACCCCTCCACTTT. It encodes CASSLGQGTYNSPLHF.

In DNA form, the CDR3 reads TGCAGTGCTAGTCCCTTGGGACTAGCGAACCAAGAGACCCAGTACTTC. This codes for CSASPLGLANQETQYF. The rearrangement uses TRBV20-1 and TRBJ2-5, with 10 bases fitting TRBD2. With 3 bases clipped from V and 0 bases from J, the junction kept 7 bases outside the gene matches. CDR3 length equals 16 residues. CDR1 is DFQATT, CDR2 SNEGSKA, per germline (reference sequence).

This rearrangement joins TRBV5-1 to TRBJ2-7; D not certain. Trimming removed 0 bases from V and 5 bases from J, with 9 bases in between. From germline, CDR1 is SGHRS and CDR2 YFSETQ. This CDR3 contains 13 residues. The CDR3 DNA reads TGCGCCAGCAGCTTGGAACAGCTCAACGAGCAGTACTTC. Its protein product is CASSLEQLNEQYF. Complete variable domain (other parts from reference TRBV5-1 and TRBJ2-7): KAGVTQTPRYLIKTRGQQVTLSCSPISGHRSVSWYQQTPGQGLQFLFEYFSETQRNKGNFPGRFSGRQFSNSRSEMNVSTLELGDSALYLCASSLEQLNEQYFGPGTRLTVT.

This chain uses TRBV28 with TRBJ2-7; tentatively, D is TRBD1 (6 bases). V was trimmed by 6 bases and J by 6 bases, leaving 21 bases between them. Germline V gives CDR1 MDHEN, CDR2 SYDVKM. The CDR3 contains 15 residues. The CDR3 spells CASSGYGVRGTEQYF. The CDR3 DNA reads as TGTGCCAGCAGCGGCTACGGTGTCAGGGGAACCGAGCAGTACTTC.

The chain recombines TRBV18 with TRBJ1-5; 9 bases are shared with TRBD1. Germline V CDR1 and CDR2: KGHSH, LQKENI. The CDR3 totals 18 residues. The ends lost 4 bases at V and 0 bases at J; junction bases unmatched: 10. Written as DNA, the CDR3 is TGTGCCAGCTCACAACCGGGACAGGGACACCATAGCAATCAGCCCCAGCATTTT. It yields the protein CASSQPGQGHHSNQPQHF.

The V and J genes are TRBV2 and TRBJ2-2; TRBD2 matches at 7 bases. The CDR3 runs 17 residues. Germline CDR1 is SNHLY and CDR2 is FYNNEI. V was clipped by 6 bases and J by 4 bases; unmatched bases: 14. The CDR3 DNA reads TGTGCCAGCAGGACCCATCCGGGGGGTCGGGGCACCGGGGAGCTGTTTTTT. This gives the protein CASRTHPGGRGTGELFF.

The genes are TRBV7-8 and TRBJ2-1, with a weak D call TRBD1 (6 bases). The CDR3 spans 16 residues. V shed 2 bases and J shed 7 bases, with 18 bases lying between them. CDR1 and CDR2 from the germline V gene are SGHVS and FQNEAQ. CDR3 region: CASSLRPGTKSNEQFF. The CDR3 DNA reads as TGTGCCAGCAGCTTACGGCCGGGGACAAAGTCGAATGAGCAGTTCTTC.

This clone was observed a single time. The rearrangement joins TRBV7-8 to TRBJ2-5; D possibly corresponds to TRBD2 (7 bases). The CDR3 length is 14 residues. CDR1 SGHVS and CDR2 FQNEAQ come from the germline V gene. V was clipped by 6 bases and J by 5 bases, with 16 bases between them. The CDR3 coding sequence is TGTGCCAGCAGTCGGGGGGCAGGGCAGGAGACCCAGTACTTC. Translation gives CASSRGAGQETQYF.

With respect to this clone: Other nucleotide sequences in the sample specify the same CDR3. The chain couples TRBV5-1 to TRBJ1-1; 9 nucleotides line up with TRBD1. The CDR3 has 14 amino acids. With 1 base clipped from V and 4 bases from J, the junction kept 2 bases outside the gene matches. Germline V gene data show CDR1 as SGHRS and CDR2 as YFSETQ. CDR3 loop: CASSLTGGRTEAFF. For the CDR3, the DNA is TGCGCCAGCAGCTTGACAGGGGGCCGCACTGAAGCTTTCTTT.

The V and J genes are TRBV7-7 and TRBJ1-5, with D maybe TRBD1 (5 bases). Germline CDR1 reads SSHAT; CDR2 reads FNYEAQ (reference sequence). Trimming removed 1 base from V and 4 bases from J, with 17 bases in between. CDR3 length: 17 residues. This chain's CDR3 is CASSLVYRMGGNQPQHF. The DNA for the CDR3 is TGTGCCAGCAGCTTAGTGTACAGGATGGGGGGGAATCAGCCCCAGCATTTT.

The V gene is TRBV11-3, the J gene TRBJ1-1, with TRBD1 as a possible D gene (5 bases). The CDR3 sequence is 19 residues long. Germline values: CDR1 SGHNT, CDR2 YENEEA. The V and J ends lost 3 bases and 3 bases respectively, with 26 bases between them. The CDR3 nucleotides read TGTGCCAGCAGCTTGATACACCGGGACTTAAATTTAGGGGACACTGAAGCTTTCTTT. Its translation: CASSLIHRDLNLGDTEAFF.

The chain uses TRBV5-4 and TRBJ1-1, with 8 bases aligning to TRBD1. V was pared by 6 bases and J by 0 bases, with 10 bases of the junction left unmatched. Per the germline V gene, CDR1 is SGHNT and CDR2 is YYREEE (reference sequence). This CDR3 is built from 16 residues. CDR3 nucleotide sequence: TGTGCCAGCACCGATCTTAAGGGACAGGTGAACACTGAAGCTTTCTTT. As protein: CASTDLKGQVNTEAFF. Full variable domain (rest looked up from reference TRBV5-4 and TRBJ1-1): ETGVTQSPTHLIKTRGQQVTLRCSSQSGHNTVSWYQQALGQGPQFIFQYYREEENGRGNFPPRFSGLQFPNYSSELNVNALELDDSALYLCASTDLKGQVNTEAFFGQGTRLTVV.

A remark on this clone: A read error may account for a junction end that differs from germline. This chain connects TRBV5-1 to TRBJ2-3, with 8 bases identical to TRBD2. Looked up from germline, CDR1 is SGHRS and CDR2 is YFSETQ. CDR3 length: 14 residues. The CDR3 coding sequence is TGCGCCAGCAGCATTCGGACTAGCATAGATACGCAGTATTTT. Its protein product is CASSIRTSIDTQYF.

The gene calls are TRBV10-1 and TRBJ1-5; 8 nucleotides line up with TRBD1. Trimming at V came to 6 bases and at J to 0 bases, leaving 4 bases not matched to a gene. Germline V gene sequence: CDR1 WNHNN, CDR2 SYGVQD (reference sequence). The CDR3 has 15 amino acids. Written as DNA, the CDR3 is TGCGCCAGCAGGTGGACAGGGTTTAGCAATCAGCCCCAGCATTTT. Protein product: CASRWTGFSNQPQHF.

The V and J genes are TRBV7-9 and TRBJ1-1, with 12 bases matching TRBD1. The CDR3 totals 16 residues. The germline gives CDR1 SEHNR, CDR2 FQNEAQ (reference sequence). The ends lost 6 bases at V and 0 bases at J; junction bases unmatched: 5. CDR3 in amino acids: CASSRDRGLMNTEAFF. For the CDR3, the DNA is TGTGCCAGCAGTAGGGACAGGGGGCTTATGAACACTGAAGCTTTCTTT.

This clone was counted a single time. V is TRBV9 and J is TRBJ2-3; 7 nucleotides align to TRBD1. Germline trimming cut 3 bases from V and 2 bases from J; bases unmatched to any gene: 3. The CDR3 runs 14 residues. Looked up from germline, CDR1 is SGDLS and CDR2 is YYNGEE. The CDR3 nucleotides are TGTGCCAGCAGCGAACAGGGGATCACAGATACGCAGTATTTT. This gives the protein CASSEQGITDTQYF.

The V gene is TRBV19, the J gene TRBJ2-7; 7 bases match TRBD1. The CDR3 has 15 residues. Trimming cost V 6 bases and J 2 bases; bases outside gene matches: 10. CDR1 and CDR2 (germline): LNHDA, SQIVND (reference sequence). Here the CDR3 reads CASRNYRDSTYEQYF. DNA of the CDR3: TGTGCCAGTAGAAACTACCGGGACAGCACCTACGAGCAGTACTTC.

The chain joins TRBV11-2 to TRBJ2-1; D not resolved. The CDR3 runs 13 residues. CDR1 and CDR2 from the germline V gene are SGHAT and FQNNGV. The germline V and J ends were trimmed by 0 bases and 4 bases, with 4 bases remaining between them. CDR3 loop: CASSLEQYNEQFF. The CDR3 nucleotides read TGTGCCAGCAGCTTAGAACAGTACAATGAGCAGTTCTTC.

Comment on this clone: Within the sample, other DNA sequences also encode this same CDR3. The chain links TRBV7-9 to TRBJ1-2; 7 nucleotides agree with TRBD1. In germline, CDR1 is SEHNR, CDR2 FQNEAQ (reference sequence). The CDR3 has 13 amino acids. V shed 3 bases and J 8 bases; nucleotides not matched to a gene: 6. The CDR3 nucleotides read TGTGCCAGCAGCTTGGACAGGTCCGGAGGCTACACCTTC. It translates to CASSLDRSGGYTF. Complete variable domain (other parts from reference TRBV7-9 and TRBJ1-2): DTGVSQNPRHKITKRGQNVTFRCDPISEHNRLYWYRQTLGQGPEFLTYFQNEAQLEKSRLLSDRFSAERPKGSFSTLEIQRTEQGDSAMYLCASSLDRSGGYTFGSGTRLTVV.

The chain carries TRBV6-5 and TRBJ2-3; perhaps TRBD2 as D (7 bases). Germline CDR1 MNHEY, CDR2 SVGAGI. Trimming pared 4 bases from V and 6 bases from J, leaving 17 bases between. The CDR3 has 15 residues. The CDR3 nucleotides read TGTGCCAGCAGTTCCCGAGGGGGGCGGGGGGATACGCAGTATTTT. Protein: CASSSRGGRGDTQYF.